This is a list of T cell receptor beta chains from one sample in a study of blood T cells in healthy people across ages. One entry per CDR3 protein, called by TCRdb with MiXCR from the 5' RACE reads. Of some 700,000 distinct CDR3 sequences in the sample, about a fifth are singletons; the top ten hold less than 25%. Source material: blood. These receptors were taken from a man aged 65 to 85 in good health. The CDR3 runs from the conserved cysteine through the conserved F or W. The D gene is left open where the match is weak. Some rows mark clone size as missing; the rest say once, few, many or name a class of expanded clone.

>.|TRBJ1-1|many|13|TRBV18
CASSPQANTEAFF
TGTGCCAGCTCACCACAGGCGAACACTGAAGCTTTCTTT
>.|TRBJ2-6|few|16|TRBV7-9
CASSYDTNSGANVLTF
TGTGCCAGCAGCTATGACACGAACTCTGGGGCCAACGTCCTGACTTTC
>TRBD1|TRBJ1-2|.|14|TRBV24-1
CATSDPGQLDGYTF
TGTGCCACCAGTGATCCGGGACAGCTGGATGGCTACACCTTC
>.|TRBJ1-3|few|14|TRBV7-2
CASTYGGSGNTIYF
TGTGCCAGCACCTATGGGGGCTCTGGAAACACCATATATTTT
>.|TRBJ2-3|few|13|TRBV12-3/TRBV12-4
CASSLGPVDTQYF
TGTGCCAGCAGTTTAGGCCCTGTCGATACGCAGTATTTT
>.|TRBJ1-5|.|18|TRBV7-9
CASSLVSGTKYSNQPQHF
TGTGCCAGCAGCTTAGTGTCTGGGACAAAGTATAGCAATCAGCCCCAGCATTTT
>.|TRBJ1-2|.|14|TRBV5-6
CASSLGRKIIGYTF
TGTGCCAGCAGCTTGGGACGGAAGATTATAGGCTACACCTTC
>.|TRBJ2-2|.|17|TRBV7-2
CASSLVRAHWDTGELFF
TGTGCCAGCAGCTTAGTAAGGGCCCACTGGGACACCGGGGAGCTGTTTTTT
>TRBD2|TRBJ2-3|.|16|TRBV9
CASSGSSGRAADTQYF
TGTGCCAGCAGCGGCTCTAGCGGGAGGGCCGCAGATACGCAGTATTTT
>TRBD2|TRBJ2-7|.|17|TRBV12-3/TRBV12-4
CASSTSGTSGFTYEQYF
TGTGCCAGCAGTACAAGCGGGACTAGCGGGTTTACCTACGAGCAGTACTTC
>TRBD2|TRBJ2-1|few|14|TRBV4-3
CASSVAGGPREQFF
TGCGCCAGCAGCGTAGCGGGAGGGCCGCGTGAGCAGTTCTTC
>TRBD1|TRBJ2-7|.|14|TRBV12-3/TRBV12-4
CASRRTGTSYEQYF
TGTGCCAGCAGACGGACAGGGACCTCCTACGAGCAGTACTTC
>.|TRBJ2-3|.|20|TRBV2
CASSEGGLVEAVRFTDTQYF
TGTGCCAGCAGTGAAGGGGGGCTGGTAGAAGCGGTTAGGTTCACAGATACGCAGTATTTT
>TRBD1|TRBJ2-2|few|15|TRBV19
CASSPRQGASGELFF
TGTGCCAGTAGTCCCCGGCAGGGGGCCTCCGGGGAGCTGTTTTTT
>TRBD2|TRBJ2-5|many|17|TRBV14
CASSQEAAGVLKETQYF
TGTGCCAGCAGCCAAGAGGCAGCGGGGGTTCTAAAAGAGACCCAGTACTTC
>TRBD1|TRBJ1-2|.|12|TRBV30
CAWGQGHYGYTF
TGTGCCTGGGGACAGGGTCACTATGGCTACACCTTC
>TRBD2|TRBJ2-5|.|17|TRBV7-9
CASSSLTWRGVQETQYF
TGTGCCAGCAGTAGCTTAACGTGGCGGGGGGTCCAAGAGACCCAGTACTTC
>TRBD2|TRBJ2-1|many|14|TRBV20-1
CSAKLAGQHNEQFF
TGCAGTGCTAAACTAGCGGGACAACACAATGAGCAGTTCTTC
>.|TRBJ1-3|.|16|TRBV7-9
CASTPSLGNSGNTIYF
TGTGCCAGCACCCCTAGTCTTGGGAACTCTGGAAACACCATATATTTT
>TRBD1|TRBJ1-1|once|15|TRBV30
CAWTRDRFVNTEAFF
TGTGCCTGGACACGGGACAGATTCGTGAACACTGAAGCTTTCTTT
>TRBD1|TRBJ2-3|.|16|TRBV20-1
CSAQASGGWGTDTQYF
TGCAGTGCTCAAGCCTCAGGGGGATGGGGCACAGATACGCAGTATTTT
>.|TRBJ1-1|many|15|TRBV16
CASSPLGNLDAEAFF
TGTGCCAGCAGCCCCCTAGGCAACTTAGACGCTGAAGCTTTCTTT
>.|TRBJ2-1|few|16|TRBV20-1
CSARDPAESPYNEQFF
TGCAGTGCTAGAGACCCGGCGGAGTCCCCCTACAATGAGCAGTTCTTC
>.|TRBJ2-5|few|14|TRBV20-1
CSARSRVGVETQYF
TGCAGTGCTAGATCCAGGGTAGGAGTAGAGACCCAGTACTTC
>.|TRBJ2-1|few|14|TRBV28
CASSYGSPRDEQFF
TGTGCCAGCAGTTATGGGAGCCCAAGGGATGAGCAGTTCTTC
>.|TRBJ1-4|few|15|TRBV3-1
CASSGRGRANEKLFF
TGTGCCAGCAGCGGACGAGGGCGGGCTAATGAAAAACTGTTTTTT
>TRBD1|TRBJ1-2|few|15|TRBV24-1
CATSDPGQGEYGYTF
TGTGCCACCAGTGACCCGGGACAGGGGGAGTATGGCTACACCTTC
>TRBD1|TRBJ1-6|few|14|TRBV7-2
CASSSGTANSPLHF
TGTGCCAGCAGCTCGGGGACAGCGAATTCACCCCTCCACTTT
>.|TRBJ2-1|few|12|TRBV2
CASSGTTGEQFF
TGTGCCAGCAGTGGGACTACAGGGGAGCAGTTCTTC
>.|TRBJ1-2|.|12|TRBV11-1
CASSRGGTGYTF
TGTGCCAGCAGCCGTGGGGGGACCGGCTACACCTTC
>.|TRBJ2-5|.|13|TRBV29-1
CSVQTGSWETQYF
TGCAGCGTCCAGACAGGCTCCTGGGAGACCCAGTACTTC
>TRBD1|TRBJ2-5|many|15|TRBV4-1
CASSQPDRVGETQYF
TGCGCCAGCAGCCAACCAGACAGGGTAGGAGAGACCCAGTACTTC
>TRBD2|TRBJ2-3|few|12|TRBV6-6
CASRPGLALLYF
TGTGCCAGCAGGCCGGGACTAGCTCTTCTGTATTTT
>.|TRBJ2-1|once|15|TRBV12-3/TRBV12-4
CATSDFESSYNEQFF
TGTGCCACCAGTGATTTCGAAAGCTCCTACAATGAGCAGTTCTTC
>.|TRBJ2-7|many|13|TRBV20-1
CSAAPDRAYEQYF
TGCAGTGCCGCCCCCGACAGAGCCTACGAGCAGTACTTC
>TRBD2|TRBJ2-5|few|15|TRBV4-1
CASSHMGLAEETQYF
TGCGCCAGCAGCCATATGGGACTAGCGGAAGAGACCCAGTACTTC
>.|TRBJ1-1|.|13|TRBV29-1
CSVFLDTAVEAFF
TGCAGCGTTTTTCTCGATACCGCAGTTGAAGCTTTCTTT
>.|TRBJ2-6|.|13|TRBV29-1
CSATVSGANVLTF
TGCAGCGCCACAGTCTCTGGGGCCAACGTCCTGACTTTC
>.|TRBJ1-1|few|14|TRBV18
CASSPQGMGTEAFF
TGTGCCAGCTCACCACAGGGCATGGGCACTGAAGCTTTCTTT
>.|TRBJ1-1|.|13|TRBV20-1
CSARTTGNTEAFF
TGCAGTGCTAGAACGACAGGGAACACTGAAGCTTTCTTT
>.|TRBJ2-3|many|12|TRBV7-9
CASNLGTDTQYF
TGTGCCAGCAATCTAGGCACAGATACGCAGTATTTT
>.|TRBJ1-1|.|11|TRBV6-1
CASSVLTEAFF
TGTGCCAGCAGTGTTTTGACTGAAGCTTTCTTT
>.|TRBJ2-1|.|11|TRBV6-2/TRBV6-3
CASSYFGEQFF
TGTGCCAGCAGTTACTTCGGTGAGCAGTTCTTC